Listed below are T cell receptor beta chains from one sample, sequenced in a study of molecular identifiers for immune sequencing clone quantification. TCRdb re-analysed the PCR reads in MiXCR, keeping a single row per CDR3 protein. Counted here are about 640,000 distinct CDR3 sequences, roughly 21% occurring once; the ten biggest clones make up roughly 0.83%. Sequenced: naive CD8+ T cells from blood, with Jurkat cell RNA spiked in. The receptors stem from a human donor in good health. Some libraries in this study had Jurkat cell RNA spiked in. Both conserved end residues are part of each CDR3. A D gene is named only where the DNA matches it firmly. For some rows the clone size is stated as once, few or many, or as a class when expanded; others skip it.

d_call clone_size j_call v_call cdr3_aa cdr3_nt
TRBD1 - TRBJ1-1 TRBV12-3/TRBV12-4 CVSITGGDTEAFF TGTGTCAGCATTACAGGGGGTGACACTGAAGCTTTCTTT
- many TRBJ2-1 TRBV5-1 CASSLEGMRGNEQFF TGCGCCAGCAGCTTGGAGGGCATGCGGGGCAATGAGCAGTTCTTC
- many TRBJ1-6 TRBV7-9 CASSSWGVAYNSPLHF TGTGCCAGCAGCTCCTGGGGAGTTGCCTATAATTCACCCCTCCACTTT
TRBD2 - TRBJ2-5 TRBV12-3/TRBV12-4 CASSLAGEESQYF TGTGCCAGCAGCCTAGCGGGGGAAGAGAGCCAGTACTTC
- - TRBJ1-5 TRBV19 CASRAGLSNQPQHF TGTGCCAGTAGAGCGGGTCTAAGCAATCAGCCCCAGCATTTT
TRBD2 few TRBJ2-5 TRBV20-1 CSANPSGGGQETQYF TGCAGTGCTAACCCCTCGGGCGGGGGACAAGAGACCCAGTACTTC
- many TRBJ2-3 TRBV19 CASSISYPDTQYF TGTGCCAGTAGTATCAGCTATCCAGATACGCAGTATTTT
- few TRBJ2-5 TRBV9 CASSVAVGETQYF TGTGCCAGCAGCGTCGCAGTGGGGGAGACCCAGTACTTC
- few TRBJ2-2 TRBV5-1 CASSRNPWTSSNTGELFF TGCGCCAGCAGCCGTAACCCCTGGACGAGCTCGAACACCGGGGAGCTGTTTTTT
TRBD1 - TRBJ2-7 TRBV3-1 CASSHYRQGAYEQYF TGTGCCAGCAGCCATTACCGACAGGGAGCCTACGAGCAGTACTTC
- many TRBJ2-3 TRBV7-3 CASSSGLAGKDTQYF TGTGCCAGCAGCTCGGGCCTCGCAGGGAAGGATACGCAGTATTTT